This is a list of T cell receptor beta chains from one sample in a study of shared clonotypes between healthy human individuals. Data came from immunoSEQ multiplex PCR; TCRdb stores just in-frame clones and leaves some out. The sample holds 2.5 million or so clones, 85% to 95% seen once. The sample taken for sequencing was naive CD4+ T cells sorted from blood. Source of these receptors: a man between 18 and 35 years old in good health. The conserved cysteine and the conserved F or W are not part of the CDR3 here. For some rows the clone size is stated as once, few or many, or as a class when expanded; others skip it.

J gene | clone size | CDR3 length | V gene | CDR3 protein
TRBJ2-1 | . | 13 | TRBV5-1 | ASSLRGQDYNEQF
TRBJ1-5 | . | 10 | TRBV19 | ASRGQGRTQH
TRBJ1-5 | . | 12 | TRBV6-6 | ASSLQGSHESQH
TRBJ1-1 | . | 13 | TRBV30 | AWGRRGPGDTEAF
TRBJ2-2 | . | 12 | TRBV28 | ASAGGGRGGELF
TRBJ2-7 | . | 12 | TRBV19 | ASSMSGRTGEQY
TRBJ1-2 | . | 16 | TRBV10-1 | ASSPTGTASFGAYGYT
TRBJ2-1 | . | 11 | TRBV27 | ASRASGGNEQF
TRBJ2-2 | . | 11 | TRBV6-1 | ASTQVWTGELF
TRBJ1-1 | . | 10 | TRBV28 | ASSPGFPGAF
TRBJ2-3 | . | 11 | TRBV9 | ASSKRGVDTQY
TRBJ1-5 | few | 11 | TRBV10-3 | AIQGQGNQPQH
TRBJ1-3 | . | 12 | TRBV30 | AWSVGGYGNTIY
TRBJ1-4 | . | 14 | TRBV7-9 | ASSSGVGATNEKLF
TRBJ1-3 | . | 13 | TRBV19 | ASSIGDRIGNTIY
TRBJ2-5 | . | 12 | TRBV2 | ASSPTGPGETQY
TRBJ1-3 | once | 11 | TRBV5-1 | ASSQDRGNTIY
TRBJ1-1 | . | 12 | TRBV9 | ASSVMGVATEAF
TRBJ1-6 | . | 12 | TRBV28 | ASSPPGGYSPLH
TRBJ2-1 | . | 13 | TRBV7-9 | ASSLDTGTHNEQF
TRBJ2-7 | . | 13 | TRBV19 | ASSTGTVSTYEQY
TRBJ2-3 | once | 11 | TRBV9 | ASSSTGFITQY
TRBJ2-7 | . | 12 | TRBV6-6 | ASSVQGQSYEQY
TRBJ2-1 | many | 14 | TRBV19 | ASSILGLASYNEQF